The 21 T cell receptor beta chains listed next were all sequenced from one sample in a study of shared clonotypes between healthy human individuals. Some clones are missing from TCRdb's copy, which holds only in-frame ones; the method was immunoSEQ multiplex PCR. Of about 2.4 million clones in the sample, roughly 92% were seen once. Sample: naive CD4+ T cells sorted from blood. Subset in this sample: CD45RA+ positively selected. The source of these receptors is a man younger than 35 in good health.

The J gene is TRBJ1-1, the V gene TRBV10-3; TRBD1 aligns across 11 bases. Germline CDR1 reads ENHRY; CDR2 reads SYGVKD. The CDR3 is 17 amino acids. The ends lost 6 bases at V and 0 bases at J; junction bases unmatched: 9. As DNA, the CDR3 is TGTGCCATCAGGAAGGACAGGGGGCTTACCTTGAACACTGAAGCTTTCTTT. Its protein product is CAIRKDRGLTLNTEAFF.

The chain employs TRBV9 and TRBJ2-2, with unresolved D. CDR3 length equals 15 residues. Germline V gene lookup returns CDR1 SGDLS and CDR2 YYNGEE. V dropped 3 bases and J dropped 3 bases, with 12 bases sitting between them. The CDR3 sequence is CASSAGSTDTGELFF. CDR3 DNA sequence: TGTGCCAGCAGCGCAGGCTCCACAGACACCGGGGAGCTGTTTTTT.

The V and J genes are TRBV18 and TRBJ2-2, with 7 bases identical to TRBD1. V lost 0 bases and J lost 4; bases outside the gene matches: 8. The CDR3 runs to 17 residues. In germline, CDR1 is KGHSH, CDR2 LQKENI. Here the CDR3 DNA reads TGTGCCAGCTCACCACCGGCGACAGGGACCATCACCGGGGAGCTGTTTTTT. Translating it yields CASSPPATGTITGELFF. Using reference TRBV18 and TRBJ2-2 for the parts outside the CDR3, the full variable domain is NAGVMQNPRHLVRRRGQEARLRCSPMKGHSHVYWYRQLPEEGLKFMVYLQKENIIDESGMPKERFSAEFPKEGPSILRIQQVVRGDSAAYFCASSPPATGTITGELFFGEGSRLTVL.

The chain combines TRBV30 with TRBJ2-4; D unclear. Germline V CDR1 and CDR2: GTSNPN, SVGIG (reference sequence). The V and J ends lost 0 bases and 13 bases respectively, with 22 bases between them. The CDR3 contains 15 residues. The CDR3 nucleotides are TGTGCCTGGAGTGTACTCGACACCCACCAAGCACCACAGTACTTC. Its protein is CAWSVLDTHQAPQYF.

The chain has TRBV5-4 and TRBJ2-6, with D possibly TRBD2 on 6 matching bases. CDR1 is SGHNT, CDR2 YYREEE, per germline (reference sequence). This CDR3 is built from 14 residues. With 8 bases removed from V and 2 bases from J, the gap between germline ends came to 11 bases. CDR3 protein: CASQEGPGANVLTF. The DNA of the CDR3 is TGTGCCAGTCAGGAGGGGCCTGGGGCCAACGTCCTGACTTTC.

The chain carries TRBV7-9 and TRBJ2-7, with D unresolved. The CDR3 spans 16 residues. Looked up from germline, CDR1 is SEHNR and CDR2 is FQNEAQ (reference sequence). V lost 5 bases and J 0 bases, leaving 17 bases between the germline ends. The CDR3 sequence: CASSPLLVMRSYEQYF. CDR3 nucleotide sequence: TGTGCCAGCAGCCCTCTTCTGGTGATGCGCTCCTACGAGCAGTACTTC.

The rearrangement links TRBV5-4 to TRBJ2-3; D unresolved. The CDR3 is 15 amino acids. Germline CDR1 reads SGHNT; CDR2 reads YYREEE (reference sequence). The V and J ends lost 4 bases and 0 bases respectively, with 12 bases between them. CDR3 sequence (DNA): TGTGCCAGCAGCCCCCCCCCAGGTAGCACAGATACGCAGTATTTT. This gives the protein CASSPPPGSTDTQYF.

This clone was seen once. V is TRBV2 and J is TRBJ1-6, with D possibly TRBD1 on 5 matching bases. Germline V gives CDR1 SNHLY, CDR2 FYNNEI. The CDR3 contains 14 residues. V was cut by 4 bases and J by 3 bases, with 7 bases left in between. CDR3 sequence: CASSGGNYNSPLHF. The CDR3 nucleotides read TGTGCCAGCAGTGGGGGCAACTATAATTCACCCCTCCACTTT.

The chain couples TRBV19 to TRBJ2-1; perhaps TRBD2 as D (6 bases). CDR3 size: 14 residues. Germline assignment: CDR1 LNHDA and CDR2 SQIVND (reference sequence). V was trimmed by 9 bases and J by 9 bases, leaving 21 bases between them. For the CDR3, the DNA is TGTGCCAGCCACACGGCGGGAAGAGGTAGTGAGCAGTTCTTC. As protein: CASHTAGRGSEQFF.

V is TRBV6-1 and J is TRBJ1-2, with D possibly matching TRBD1 (5 bases). CDR3 length equals 15 residues. Looked up from germline, CDR1 is MNHNS and CDR2 is SASEGT. V was cut by 5 bases and J by 8 bases, with 21 bases left in between. Here the CDR3 reads CASSQRGGTATGYTF. Here the CDR3 DNA reads TGTGCCAGCAGTCAAAGGGGAGGAACCGCGACGGGCTACACCTTC.

This sequence joins TRBV27 and TRBJ1-6; D uncertain. The V gene's germline CDR1 is MNHEY and CDR2 SMNVEV (reference sequence). The CDR3 consists of 17 residues. V lost 5 bases, J lost 0 bases, and 14 bases lay in between. The CDR3 is CASSPLGGSSYNSPLHF. CDR3 DNA sequence: TGTGCCAGCAGTCCCCTCGGCGGGAGCTCCTATAATTCACCCCTCCACTTT.

This clone occurred once. V and J are TRBV30 and TRBJ1-2; tentatively, D is TRBD1 (6 bases). The CDR3 length is 14 residues. Looked up from germline, CDR1 is GTSNPN and CDR2 is SVGIG (reference sequence). Trimming took 5 bases from V and 4 from J, leaving 17 bases between them. CDR3 DNA sequence: TGTGCCTGGGGAGCGGGCGGGGGCACCTATGGCTACACCTTC. Translated: CAWGAGGGTYGYTF.

V is TRBV10-3 and J is TRBJ2-5; a possible D gene is TRBD2 (5 bases). The V gene lost 6 bases and the J gene lost 3 bases, with 14 bases spanning the gap. CDR1 and CDR2 (germline): ENHRY, SYGVKD. The length of the CDR3 is 14 residues. The CDR3 region is CAIRDPGIKETQYF. DNA of the CDR3: TGTGCCATCAGGGACCCGGGAATCAAAGAGACCCAGTACTTC.

To note about this clone: This sample also contains other DNA sequences that code for the same CDR3. This chain links TRBV30 with TRBJ1-5; D is undetermined. CDR1 is GTSNPN and CDR2 is SVGIG in the germline V gene (reference sequence). V lost 3 bases and J 0 bases, leaving 6 bases between the germline ends. The CDR3 has 13 amino acids. CDR3 loop: CAWSGDSNQPQHF. The CDR3, as DNA: TGTGCCTGGAGCGGAGATAGCAATCAGCCCCAGCATTTT.

The gene calls are TRBV2 and TRBJ2-5, with 10 bases identical to TRBD1. CDR1 is SNHLY, CDR2 FYNNEI, per germline. Trimming removed 4 bases from V and 5 bases from J; junction bases left unmatched: 7. The CDR3 consists of 15 residues. In DNA, the CDR3 is TGTGCCAGCAGTGGTCGACAGGGGGCGTTGGAGACCCAGTACTTC. It yields the protein CASSGRQGALETQYF.

The chain combines TRBV30 with TRBJ1-4; D not resolved. Germline assignment: CDR1 GTSNPN and CDR2 SVGIG (reference sequence). This CDR3 spans 15 amino acids. V dropped 2 bases and J dropped 1 base, with 11 bases sitting between them. CDR3 DNA sequence: TGTGCCTGGAGTAACTTTGGAGGAACTAATGAAAAACTGTTTTTT. This codes for CAWSNFGGTNEKLFF.

This clone has a single count. This sequence joins TRBV6-6 and TRBJ1-1; perhaps TRBD1 as D (5 bases). CDR1 MNHNY and CDR2 SVGAGI come from the germline V gene (reference sequence). Trimming took off 2 bases at V and 0 bases at J, with 10 bases between the two ends. The length of the CDR3 is 15 residues. CDR3 in DNA: TGTGCCAGCAGTTACGGGGCAGTCATGAACACTGAAGCTTTCTTT. Translation gives CASSYGAVMNTEAFF.

The V and J genes are TRBV9 and TRBJ1-1; 8 nucleotides agree with TRBD1. The CDR3 length is 15 residues. Germline CDR1 and CDR2: SGDLS and YYNGEE. J lost 13 bases, V lost 0 bases, and 14 bases had no gene match. In DNA form, the CDR3 reads TGTGCCAGCAGCGTAGCGGGACAGGACGTTCCGGGCGTTTTCTTT. Translation: CASSVAGQDVPGVFF.

The chain carries TRBV6-5 and TRBJ1-2, with TRBD1 identical over 8 bases. Germline trimming cut 0 bases from V and 8 bases from J; bases unmatched to any gene: 8. CDR1 and CDR2 (germline): MNHEY, SVGAGI. The CDR3 is 15 amino acids. DNA for the CDR3: TGTGCCAGCAGTTACTCTCGGGACAGGCTCGGGGGCTACACCTTC. Translation: CASSYSRDRLGGYTF.

The V call is TRBV6-5, the J call TRBJ1-6, with 7 bases fitting TRBD1. Germline V gene lookup returns CDR1 MNHEY and CDR2 SVGAGI. There are 15 residues in the CDR3. V shed 6 bases and J 7 bases; nucleotides not matched to a gene: 9. The CDR3 DNA sequence: TGTGCCAGCAGCCGGGGGGGACAGTTGAATTCACCCCTCCACTTT. This encodes CASSRGGQLNSPLHF.

The chain links TRBV5-1 to TRBJ1-2, with D hard to call. From germline, CDR1 is SGHRS and CDR2 YFSETQ. V was pared by 4 bases and J by 8 bases, with 15 bases between. CDR3 size: 13 residues. CDR3 nucleotides: TGCGCCAGCAGCGCACAGAGCTATGGAGGCTACACCTTC. As protein: CASSAQSYGGYTF.